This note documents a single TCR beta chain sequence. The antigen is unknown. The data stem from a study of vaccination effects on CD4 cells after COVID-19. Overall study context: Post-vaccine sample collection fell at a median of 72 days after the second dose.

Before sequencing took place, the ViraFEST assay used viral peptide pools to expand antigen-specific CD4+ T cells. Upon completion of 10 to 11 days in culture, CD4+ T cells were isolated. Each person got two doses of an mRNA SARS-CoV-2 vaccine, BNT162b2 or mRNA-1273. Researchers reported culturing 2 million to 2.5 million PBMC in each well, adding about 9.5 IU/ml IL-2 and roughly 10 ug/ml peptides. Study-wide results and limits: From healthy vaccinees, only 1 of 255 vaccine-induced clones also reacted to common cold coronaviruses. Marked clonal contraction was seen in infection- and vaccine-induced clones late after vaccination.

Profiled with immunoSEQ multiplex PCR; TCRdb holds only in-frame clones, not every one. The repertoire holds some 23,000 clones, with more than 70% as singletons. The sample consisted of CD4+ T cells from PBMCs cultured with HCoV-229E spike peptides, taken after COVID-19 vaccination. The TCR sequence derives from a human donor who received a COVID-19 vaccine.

Here the CDR3 reads CASRGQTDTQYF. The CDR3 region has the DNA TGTGCCAGCAGGGGACAAACAGATACGCAGTATTTT. The rearrangement uses TRBV6-5 and TRBJ2-3, with a possible D match to TRBD1 (6 bases). This CDR3 is built from 12 residues. In germline, CDR1 is MNHEY, CDR2 SVGAGI. The V and J ends lost 6 bases and 3 bases respectively, with 7 bases between them.